One sample yielded the 28 T cell receptor beta chains listed below, sequenced in a study of a mutant IDH1 vaccine in newly diagnosed glioma. Profiling relied on immunoSEQ multiplex PCR, and the TCRdb table lists in-frame clones only, not all of them. The table shows around 45,000 clones, with 88% occurring only once. These TCRs are of unknown antigen specificity. Time point in this sample: week 35, safety follow-up. Mutant IDH1 20-mer peptide, at 300 ug, made up each vaccine dose, with topical imiquimod. Sequenced here: PBMCs, sampled from a glioma patient whose treatment included an IDH1 peptide vaccine. These receptors were collected from a woman aged 40 to 55 with glioma.

The chain is built from TRBV7-6 and TRBJ2-7; the match to TRBD2 covers 12 bases. The CDR3 runs to 15 residues. Trimming took 5 bases from V and 3 from J; bases not matched to a gene: 5. The V gene's germline CDR1 is SGHVS and CDR2 FNYEAQ. The CDR3 spells CASSQAGLAGYEQYF. For the CDR3, the DNA is TGTGCCAGCAGCCAAGCGGGACTAGCGGGCTACGAGCAGTACTTC.

The chain has TRBV5-8 and TRBJ2-2; 8 bases map to TRBD1. Germline trimming cut 4 bases from V and 4 bases from J; bases unmatched to any gene: 6. This CDR3 has 15 residues. The germline V gene has CDR1 SGHTS and CDR2 YDEGEE. The CDR3, as DNA: TGTGCCAGCAGCAGATGGACAGGGTCCACCGGGGAGCTGTTTTTT. The encoded protein is CASSRWTGSTGELFF.

This clone turned up a few times. The CDR3 loop is CASSPREGQGEAFF. For the CDR3, the DNA is TGTGCCAGCTCACCAAGAGAGGGACAGGGTGAAGCTTTCTTT. The J gene is TRBJ1-1, the V gene TRBV18; 9 nucleotides agree with TRBD1. The germline gives CDR1 KGHSH, CDR2 LQKENI. The CDR3 contains 14 residues. Losses at the gene ends were 2 bases for V and 7 bases for J; bases not matched to a gene: 5.

This clone occurred once. The V and J genes are TRBV30 and TRBJ2-2, with TRBD2 matching over 9 bases. With 0 bases clipped from V and 1 base from J, the junction kept 12 bases outside the gene matches. This CDR3 is built from 19 residues. Germline V gene data show CDR1 as GTSNPN and CDR2 as SVGIG (reference sequence). CDR3 residues: CAWSVLLGGRGGNTGELFF. Here the CDR3 DNA reads TGTGCCTGGAGTGTACTTCTTGGCGGGAGGGGTGGGAACACCGGGGAGCTGTTTTTT.

The chain has TRBV7-8 and TRBJ2-2; TRBD1 is a possible D gene (5 bases). The CDR3 is made up of 14 amino acids. V lost 3 bases and J lost 3, with 8 bases in between. Germline CDR1 reads SGHVS; CDR2 reads FQNEAQ. CDR3 nucleotides: TGTGCCAGCAGCTTGGACACATACACCGGGGAGCTGTTTTTT. Its translation is CASSLDTYTGELFF.

This rearrangement joins TRBV2 to TRBJ2-6; D gene unclear. The CDR3 loop spans 13 amino acids. In germline, CDR1 is SNHLY, CDR2 FYNNEI. The V gene lost 6 bases and the J gene lost 0 bases, with 3 bases spanning the gap. The CDR3, as DNA: TGTGCCAGCAGGGGCTCTGGGGCCAACGTCCTGACTTTC. It yields the protein CASRGSGANVLTF.

The chain recombines TRBV30 with TRBJ2-7; D is unresolved. The CDR3 is made up of 11 amino acids. Germline V CDR1 and CDR2: GTSNPN, SVGIG (reference sequence). V lost 3 bases to trimming and J lost 5 bases, with 8 bases between them. Written as DNA, the CDR3 is TGTGCCTGGAGGGTTACCGACGAGCAGTACTTC. It is translated as CAWRVTDEQYF.

The CDR3 sequence is CASSFQGASNQPQHF. CDR3 sequence (DNA): TGCGCCAGCAGCTTCCAGGGGGCCAGCAATCAGCCCCAGCATTTT. This chain uses TRBV5-1 with TRBJ1-5; 8 positions agree with TRBD1. This CDR3 is 15 amino acids long. In germline, CDR1 is SGHRS, CDR2 YFSETQ. The trim removed 2 bases at V and 1 base at J, leaving 2 bases unmatched.

In its sample, this clone was seen once. V and J are TRBV18 and TRBJ2-1; 7 bases are shared with TRBD1. Germline trimming cut 3 bases from V and 5 bases from J; bases unmatched to any gene: 4. CDR3 length: 14 residues. Looked up from germline, CDR1 is KGHSH and CDR2 is LQKENI. The CDR3 DNA sequence: TGTGCCAGCTCACCCGGACAGGCTGACAATGAGCAGTTCTTC. This translates into CASSPGQADNEQFF.

The chain has TRBV7-2 and TRBJ1-6, with a possible D match to TRBD1 (6 bases). V was trimmed by 5 bases and J by 6 bases, leaving 11 bases between them. CDR1 SGHTA and CDR2 FQGNSA come from the germline V gene. The CDR3 extends over 14 amino acids. CDR3 sequence: CASSPQGSNSPLHF. CDR3 DNA: TGTGCCAGCAGCCCGCAGGGGTCTAATTCACCCCTCCACTTT.

This chain links TRBV5-1 with TRBJ2-7, with TRBD2 identical over 10 bases. The length of the CDR3 is 18 residues. V lost 1 base, J lost 3 bases, and 13 bases stayed unmatched. Germline V CDR1 and CDR2: SGHRS, YFSETQ. This CDR3 reads CASSLTPSSGGLRYEQYF. The CDR3 region has the DNA TGCGCCAGCAGCTTGACCCCTTCTAGCGGGGGCCTTCGCTACGAGCAGTACTTC.

This sequence joins TRBV7-8 and TRBJ2-2; 14 nucleotides line up with TRBD2. The CDR3 totals 18 residues. Germline V gene data show CDR1 as SGHVS and CDR2 as FQNEAQ. The V gene end was trimmed by 4 bases and the J gene end by 0 bases; junction bases not matched to a gene: 4. The CDR3 loop is CASSSGLAGATNTGELFF. The CDR3 coding sequence is TGTGCCAGCAGCTCGGGACTAGCGGGGGCCACGAACACCGGGGAGCTGTTTTTT. Variable domain in full (rest from reference TRBV7-8 and TRBJ2-2): GAGVSQSPRYKVAKRGQDVALRCDPISGHVSLFWYQQALGQGPEFLTYFQNEAQLDKSGLPSDRFFAERPEGSVSTLKIQRTQQEDSAVYLCASSSGLAGATNTGELFFGEGSRLTVL.

This chain uses TRBV11-2 with TRBJ1-1; D gene unclear. V shed 3 bases and J shed 0 bases, with 14 bases lying between them. CDR1 is SGHAT, CDR2 FQNNGV, per germline. The length of the CDR3 is 16 residues. CDR3 sequence (DNA): TGTGCCAGCAGCTTTAGACTCTCCGCGGTGAACACTGAAGCTTTCTTT. Protein sequence: CASSFRLSAVNTEAFF.

This chain links TRBV27 with TRBJ2-1; 10 positions match TRBD1. V lost 4 bases and J lost 8; bases outside the gene matches: 8. The length of the CDR3 is 15 residues. Germline-derived CDR1 and CDR2 are MNHEY and SMNVEV (reference sequence). The CDR3: CASSYLGQGWHEQFF. The CDR3 bases are TGTGCCAGCAGTTACCTGGGACAGGGGTGGCATGAGCAGTTCTTC.

The chain links TRBV10-3 to TRBJ2-7; the match to TRBD1 covers 9 bases. CDR1 is ENHRY, CDR2 SYGVKD, per germline. Germline trimming cut 4 bases from V and 3 bases from J; bases unmatched to any gene: 4. The CDR3 is 14 amino acids. This CDR3 is CAISATGGLYEQYF. The CDR3 DNA reads TGTGCCATCAGTGCTACAGGGGGCCTCTACGAGCAGTACTTC.

The chain uses TRBV6-5 and TRBJ2-2, with D hard to call. The V gene lost 0 bases and the J gene lost 4 bases, with 9 bases spanning the gap. The germline CDR1 and CDR2 sequences are MNHEY and SVGAGI. The CDR3 extends over 15 amino acids. CDR3 residues: CASSYSGPSTGELFF. The CDR3 bases are TGTGCCAGCAGTTACTCTGGCCCGTCCACCGGGGAGCTGTTTTTT.

The V and J genes are TRBV2 and TRBJ1-2, with D perhaps TRBD1 (5 bases). The CDR3 has 13 amino acids. Germline CDR1 and CDR2: SNHLY and FYNNEI. V shed 7 bases and J shed 2 bases, with 11 bases lying between them. The CDR3 DNA reads TGTGCCAGCACTAAGGGGATCAACTATGGCTACACCTTC. Encoded protein: CASTKGINYGYTF.

V usage is TRBV5-6 and J usage is TRBJ1-4; 10 bases are shared with TRBD1. V lost 3 bases to trimming and J lost 7 bases; unmatched junction nucleotides: 3. The germline V gene has CDR1 SGHDT and CDR2 YYEEEE. This CDR3 contains 14 residues. For the CDR3, the DNA is TGTGCCAGCAGCTGGGACAGGGGCTCTGAAAAACTGTTTTTT. Translating it yields CASSWDRGSEKLFF.

The V gene is TRBV6-5, the J gene TRBJ2-2; D possibly corresponds to TRBD2 (5 bases). The CDR3 sequence is 14 residues long. Trimming cost V 4 bases and J 3 bases, with 9 bases left between them. The germline V gene encodes CDR1 MNHEY and CDR2 SVGAGI. CDR3 amino acids: CASSSRTHTGELFF. The DNA of the CDR3 is TGTGCCAGCAGTTCCCGGACTCACACCGGGGAGCTGTTTTTT.

The chain couples TRBV5-1 to TRBJ1-1; tentative D call: TRBD1 (6 bases). Deletions cut 4 bases from V and 7 bases from J, with 17 bases between. This CDR3 is 14 amino acids long. Germline V gene sequence: CDR1 SGHRS, CDR2 YFSETQ. The CDR3 DNA reads as TGCGCCAGCAGCCAATTTACAGGGATTAGTGAAGCTTTCTTT. Translation: CASSQFTGISEAFF.

The chain is built from TRBV15 and TRBJ2-3; no clear D. The ends were cut back, 0 bases at V and 2 bases at J, with 6 bases in the middle. This CDR3 is built from 14 residues. Per the germline V gene, CDR1 is LNHNV and CDR2 is YYDKDF (reference sequence). The CDR3: CATSRDALTDTQYF. The DNA for the CDR3 is TGTGCCACCAGCAGAGATGCCCTCACAGATACGCAGTATTTT. The full variable domain, with the rest looked up from reference TRBV15 and TRBJ2-3, is DAMVIQNPRYQVTQFGKPVTLSCSQTLNHNVMYWYQQKSSQAPKLLFHYYDKDFNNEADTPDNFQSRRPNTSFCFLDIRSPGLGDTAMYLCATSRDALTDTQYFGPGTRLTVL.

In its sample, this clone was seen a few times. The chain employs TRBV25-1 and TRBJ1-1, with D hard to call. Germline V gives CDR1 MGHDK, CDR2 SYGVNS. V was pared by 2 bases and J by 7 bases, with 11 bases between. This CDR3 has 13 residues. In DNA form, the CDR3 reads TGTGCCAGCAGTGAAGGCGGGCGGATTGAAGCTTTCTTT. Its protein is CASSEGGRIEAFF.

CDR3 nucleotide sequence: TGTGCCAGCAGTTACTCGGAGGATCAGGGTAGGGAGCTGTTTTTT. It translates to CASSYSEDQGRELFF. The chain has TRBV6-5 and TRBJ2-2; perhaps D is TRBD1 or TRBD2 (5 bases each). The germline V and J ends were trimmed by 0 bases and 9 bases, with 14 bases remaining between them. Germline V lookup: CDR1 MNHEY, CDR2 SVGAGI. The CDR3 contains 15 residues.

V usage is TRBV7-2 and J usage is TRBJ2-3, with 8 bases that match TRBD1. The CDR3 runs to 18 residues. CDR1 is SGHTA and CDR2 is FQGNSA in the germline V gene. The junction had 13 bases not matched to a gene; V was cut back by 2 bases and J by 3 bases. In nucleotides, the CDR3 is TGTGCCAGCAGCTTAAAATTGCGTGTAACAGGGGGGACAGATACGCAGTATTTT. Its translation is CASSLKLRVTGGTDTQYF.

The chain uses TRBV5-4 and TRBJ2-7, with a possible D match to TRBD2 (5 bases). The germline gives CDR1 SGHNT, CDR2 YYREEE (reference sequence). The CDR3 is 14 amino acids. Trimming left V 0 bases short and J 2 bases short, with 9 bases between. The CDR3, as DNA: TGTGCCAGCAGCTTGGGCGGGTCCACCTACGAGCAGTACTTC. This codes for CASSLGGSTYEQYF.

The chain has TRBV13 and TRBJ1-1, with D perhaps TRBD1 (6 bases). Germline V gives CDR1 PRHDT, CDR2 FYEKMQ (reference sequence). Trimming cost V 5 bases and J 12 bases, with 19 bases left between them. The CDR3 contains 13 residues. The CDR3 reads CASSHREIDRPFF. For the CDR3, the DNA is TGTGCCAGCAGCCACAGGGAAATAGATAGGCCTTTCTTT. The variable domain in full, completed from reference TRBV13 and TRBJ1-1, reads AAGVIQSPRHLIKEKRETATLKCYPIPRHDTVYWYQQGPGQDPQFLISFYEKMQSDKGSIPDRFSAQQFSDYHSELNMSSLELGDSALYFCASSHREIDRPFFGQGTRLTVV.

The CDR3 sequence is CASSLRDIGSNEQFF. The CDR3 DNA follows: TGCGCCAGCAGCCTGAGGGACATCGGGTCCAATGAGCAGTTCTTC. The chain employs TRBV23-1 and TRBJ2-1; D is possibly TRBD1 (6 bases). TRBV23-1 is given ORF status, its function remaining uncertain. The CDR3 runs 15 residues. Trimming took 6 bases from V and 6 from J, leaving 18 bases between them.

This chain links TRBV12-5 with TRBJ1-1; 8 bases are a match to TRBD1. J lost 5 bases, V lost 2 bases, and 10 bases had no gene match. Germline lookup yields CDR1 LGHNT and CDR2 FRNRAP. This CDR3 is 16 amino acids long. The CDR3, as DNA: TGTGCTAGTGGTTTGCCACTCAGACAGGGGATAACTGAAGCTTTCTTT. This codes for CASGLPLRQGITEAFF.